This T cell receptor (beta chain) was retrieved from a study of blood T cell repertoires in COVID-19. About the research overall: The samples span acute and convalescent COVID-19 from the United States, Italy and Spain. Sample material is recorded as cDNA or gDNA derived from T cells, B-cell-depleted T cells, or PBMCs.

Methods used by the authors: Researchers report that nucleated cell counts were estimated from reference gene primer amplification. Generated by immunoSEQ multiplex PCR, the TCRdb table keeps only in-frame clones and is missing some. Clonal size and the V and J genes are those of that table, whereas D and trimming came from the DNA. This table holds 150,000 or so clones, about 83% found once. The ends lost 2 bases at V and 5 bases at J; junction bases unmatched: 3. Germline CDR1 is MNHEY and CDR2 is SVGAGI. This CDR3 comprises 15 residues. Seattle participants joined during active infection and were tracked over time.

V is TRBV6-5 and J is TRBJ2-6; 7 bases map to TRBD2. The sequenced sample consisted of peripheral blood. The TCR was taken from a woman aged 55 to 70 with COVID-19, enrolled during active disease. CDR3 sequence (DNA): TGTGCCAGCAGTTACAGCGGGGCCCGGGCCAACGTCCTGACTTTC. This gives the protein CASSYSGARANVLTF.